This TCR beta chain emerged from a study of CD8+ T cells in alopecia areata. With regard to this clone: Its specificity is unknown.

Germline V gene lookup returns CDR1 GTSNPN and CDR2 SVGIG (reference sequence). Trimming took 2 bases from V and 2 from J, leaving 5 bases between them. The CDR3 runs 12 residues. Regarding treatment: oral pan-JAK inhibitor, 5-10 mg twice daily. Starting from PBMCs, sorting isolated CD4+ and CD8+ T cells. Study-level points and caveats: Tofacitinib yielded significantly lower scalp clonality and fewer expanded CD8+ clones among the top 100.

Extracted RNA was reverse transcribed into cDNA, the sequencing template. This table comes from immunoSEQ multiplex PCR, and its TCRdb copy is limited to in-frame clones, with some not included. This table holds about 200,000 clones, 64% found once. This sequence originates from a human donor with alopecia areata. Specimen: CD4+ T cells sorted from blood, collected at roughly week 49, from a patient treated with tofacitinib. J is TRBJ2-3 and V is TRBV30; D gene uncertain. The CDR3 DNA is TGTGCCTGGAGTAGACCCACAGATACGCAGTATTTT. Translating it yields CAWSRPTDTQYF.